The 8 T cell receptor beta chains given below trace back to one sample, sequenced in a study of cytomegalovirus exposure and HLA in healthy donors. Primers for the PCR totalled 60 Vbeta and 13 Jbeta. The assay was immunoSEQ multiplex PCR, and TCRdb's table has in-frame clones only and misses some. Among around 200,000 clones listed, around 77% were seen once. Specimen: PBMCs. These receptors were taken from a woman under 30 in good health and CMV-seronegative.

The CDR3 nucleotides are TGTGCCAGCAGTTTACTGGCTAGCGGGAGGGATGAGCAGTTCTTC. It yields the protein CASSLLASGRDEQFF. The V call is TRBV27, the J call TRBJ2-1; 12 bases agree with TRBD2. Germline trimming cut 2 bases from V and 8 bases from J; bases unmatched to any gene: 4. The CDR3 has 15 residues. Germline V lookup: CDR1 MNHEY, CDR2 SMNVEV (reference sequence).

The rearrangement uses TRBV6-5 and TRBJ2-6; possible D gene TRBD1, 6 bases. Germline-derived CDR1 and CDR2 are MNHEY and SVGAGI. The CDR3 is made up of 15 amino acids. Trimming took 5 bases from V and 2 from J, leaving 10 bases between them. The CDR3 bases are TGTGCCAGCAGTGTAGAGGGGGCTGGGGCCAACGTCCTGACTTTC. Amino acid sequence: CASSVEGAGANVLTF.

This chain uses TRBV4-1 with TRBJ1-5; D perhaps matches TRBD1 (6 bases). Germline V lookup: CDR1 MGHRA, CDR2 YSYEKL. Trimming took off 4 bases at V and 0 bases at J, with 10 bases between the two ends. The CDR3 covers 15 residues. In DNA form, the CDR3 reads TGCGCCAGCAGCCCTGGACAGAATAGCAATCAGCCCCAGCATTTT. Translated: CASSPGQNSNQPQHF.

CDR3 nucleotide sequence: TGTGCCTGGAGAGTCACGGACAGAACCTACGAGCAGTACTTC. Protein sequence: CAWRVTDRTYEQYF. V gene TRBV30 combines with J gene TRBJ2-7; weak D call: TRBD1 (6 bases). Per the germline V gene, CDR1 is GTSNPN and CDR2 is SVGIG (reference sequence). This CDR3 has 14 residues. The V end lost 3 bases, the J end lost 2 bases, and 14 bases lay between the germline ends.

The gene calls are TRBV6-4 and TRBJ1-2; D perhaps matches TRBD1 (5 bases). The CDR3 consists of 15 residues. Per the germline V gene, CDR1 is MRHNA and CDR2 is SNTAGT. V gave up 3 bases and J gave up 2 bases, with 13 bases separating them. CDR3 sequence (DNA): TGTGCCAGCAGTGAGAGCCCCAGGGCCAACTATGGCTACACCTTC. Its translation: CASSESPRANYGYTF.

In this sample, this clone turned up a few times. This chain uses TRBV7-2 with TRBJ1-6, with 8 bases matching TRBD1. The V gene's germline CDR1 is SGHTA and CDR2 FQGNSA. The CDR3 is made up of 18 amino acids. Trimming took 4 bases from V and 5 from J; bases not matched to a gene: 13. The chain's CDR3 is CASSSTGTGRPDNSPLHF. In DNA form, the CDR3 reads TGTGCCAGCAGCTCAACCGGGACAGGCCGCCCAGATAATTCACCCCTCCACTTT.

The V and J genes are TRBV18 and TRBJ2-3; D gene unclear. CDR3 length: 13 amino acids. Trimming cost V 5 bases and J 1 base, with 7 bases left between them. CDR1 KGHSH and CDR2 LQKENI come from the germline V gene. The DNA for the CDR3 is TGTGCCAGCTCAGTCCCGGGCACAGATACGCAGTATTTT. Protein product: CASSVPGTDTQYF.

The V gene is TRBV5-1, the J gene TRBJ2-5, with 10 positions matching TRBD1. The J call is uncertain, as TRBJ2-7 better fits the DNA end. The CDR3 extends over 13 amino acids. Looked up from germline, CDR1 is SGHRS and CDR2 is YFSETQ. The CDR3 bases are TGCGCCAGCACCTGGGACAGGGGCGGCGAGCAGTACTTC. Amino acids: CASTWDRGGEQYF.